These 29 T cell receptor beta chains share one sample of origin, sequenced in a study of cytomegalovirus exposure and HLA in healthy donors listed by TCRdb under 2017. Libraries were made using the immunoSEQ multiplex PCR assay. A mixture of 60 forward primers for TCR Vbeta segments and 13 reverse primers for TCR Jbeta segments was used in the multiplex PCR. TCRdb mirrors the immuneACCESS table, restricted to in-frame sequences. Some clones are absent from its copies; in checked studies, under half trace to an unresolved V gene, and the reason for the others is unknown. Recorded for this sample are roughly 190,000 clones; approximately 87% of them occurred a single time. The ten largest clonotypes hold about 1.2% of the sample. Sequencing was done on a sample of PBMCs. Source of these receptors: a man aged 25 to 40 in good health and CMV-seronegative.

In this sample, this clone turned up once. The genes are TRBV7-9 and TRBJ2-7, with a tentative D call TRBD2 (6 bases). The ends were cut back, 3 bases at V and 1 base at J, with 13 bases in the middle. CDR3 size: 15 residues. Germline assignment: CDR1 SEHNR and CDR2 FQNEAQ (reference sequence). CDR3 sequence: CASSFPEGPSYEQYF. The CDR3 coding sequence is TGTGCCAGCAGCTTCCCGGAGGGCCCTTCCTACGAGCAGTACTTC.

The rearrangement links TRBV9 to TRBJ2-5; TRBD2 aligns across 8 bases. The end of the DNA is better explained by TRBJ2-7, so the J call may be wrong. The length of the CDR3 is 14 residues. Per the germline V gene, CDR1 is SGDLS and CDR2 is YYNGEE. The CDR3 reads CASRTGLADYEQYF. As DNA, the CDR3 is TGTGCCAGCAGGACTGGACTAGCCGACTACGAGCAGTACTTC.

This chain uses TRBV10-1 with TRBJ1-2; 7 bases agree with TRBD1. The germline V gene encodes CDR1 WNHNN and CDR2 SYGVQD (reference sequence). The CDR3 has 13 residues. The V segment lost 4 bases and the J segment 7 bases; nucleotides outside the gene matches: 6. CDR3 DNA sequence: TGCGCCAGCAGTGGGCACAGGGGAAGTGGCTACACCTTC. Its protein product is CASSGHRGSGYTF.

This clone was recorded only once. The chain has TRBV2 and TRBJ2-3; 9 bases are a match to TRBD2. CDR3 length equals 16 residues. The ends lost 7 bases at V and 6 bases at J; junction bases unmatched: 14. Germline V CDR1 and CDR2: SNHLY, FYNNEI. The CDR3 is CASKFRSLAGSDTQYF. Here the CDR3 DNA reads TGTGCCAGCAAGTTCAGGTCCCTAGCGGGGTCGGATACGCAGTATTTT.

This chain uses TRBV18 with TRBJ2-1; 8 nucleotides match TRBD2. The CDR3 runs 16 residues. From germline, CDR1 is KGHSH and CDR2 LQKENI. With 2 bases clipped from V and 9 bases from J, the junction kept 12 bases outside the gene matches. Here the CDR3 reads CASSPLAGGDRGEQFF. In DNA form, the CDR3 reads TGTGCCAGCTCACCATTGGCGGGAGGAGATCGCGGTGAGCAGTTCTTC.

This clone was seen a handful of times. The V gene is TRBV4-1, the J gene TRBJ2-7; 9 bases align to TRBD1. In germline, CDR1 is MGHRA, CDR2 YSYEKL. The CDR3 covers 15 residues. Trimming at V came to 1 base and at J to 0 bases, leaving 1 base not matched to a gene. The CDR3 reads CASSQGGQGSYEQYF. In DNA, the CDR3 is TGCGCCAGCAGCCAAGGGGGACAGGGCTCCTACGAGCAGTACTTC.

This clone has more than one count but fewer than ten. The chain combines TRBV27 with TRBJ2-3; TRBD1 is a possible D gene (6 bases). The ends were cut back, 7 bases at V and 0 bases at J, with 11 bases in the middle. The CDR3 is 14 amino acids. Germline V lookup: CDR1 MNHEY, CDR2 SMNVEV (reference sequence). CDR3 nucleotide sequence: TGTGCCAGCACAGGGGTTACCAGCACAGATACGCAGTATTTT. Amino acid sequence: CASTGVTSTDTQYF.

This chain joins TRBV28 and TRBJ2-3, with TRBD2 matching over 8 bases. Germline trimming cut 6 bases from V and 0 bases from J; bases unmatched to any gene: 8. The CDR3 runs to 16 residues. Germline-derived CDR1 and CDR2 are MDHEN and SYDVKM. CDR3 DNA: TGTGCCAGCAGGGGCTGGGGCGGGGGGAGCACAGATACGCAGTATTTT. Translating gives CASRGWGGGSTDTQYF.

V and J are TRBV27 and TRBJ2-3, with TRBD2 as a possible D gene (6 bases). Trimming took 5 bases from V and 6 from J, leaving 21 bases between them. Germline V gives CDR1 MNHEY, CDR2 SMNVEV (reference sequence). The CDR3 loop spans 16 amino acids. Written as DNA, the CDR3 is TGTGCCAGCAGTGGGGGGACTCTCCACCGGGCGGATACGCAGTATTTT. Its protein is CASSGGTLHRADTQYF.

V is TRBV10-3 and J is TRBJ2-7, with D perhaps matching TRBD1 (5 bases). The CDR3 sequence is 15 residues long. V dropped 0 bases and J dropped 6 bases, with 15 bases sitting between them. Germline V lookup: CDR1 ENHRY, CDR2 SYGVKD. Here the CDR3 DNA reads TGTGCCATCAGTGAGTCGACTGAACAGGTATCCGAGCAGTACTTC. Its protein product is CAISESTEQVSEQYF.

This clone turned up a few times. The CDR3 region is CASKEDRGETEAFF. For the CDR3, the DNA is TGTGCCAGCAAGGAGGACAGGGGAGAGACTGAAGCTTTCTTT. This chain links TRBV7-9 with TRBJ1-1, with 9 bases matching TRBD1. The CDR3 has 14 residues. CDR1 and CDR2 (germline): SEHNR, FQNEAQ (reference sequence). The J segment lost 5 bases and the V segment lost 7 bases, leaving 8 bases of the junction unmatched.

The CDR3 spells CASSPHGTGWNTEAFF. CDR3 sequence (DNA): TGTGCCAGCAGTCCGCACGGGACAGGATGGAACACTGAAGCTTTCTTT. This sequence joins TRBV28 and TRBJ1-1, with 8 bases identical to TRBD1. V lost 5 bases and J lost 1; bases outside the gene matches: 9. Germline loops: CDR1 MDHEN, CDR2 SYDVKM. The CDR3 sequence is 16 residues long.

The CDR3: CASSLGQVENQPQHF. The CDR3 DNA sequence: TGCGCCAGCAGCCTGGGACAGGTTGAAAATCAGCCCCAGCATTTT. The V call is TRBV5-1, the J call TRBJ1-5, with TRBD1 matching over 8 bases. V dropped 4 bases and J dropped 4; count of bases not matched to a gene: 7. Looked up from germline, CDR1 is SGHRS and CDR2 is YFSETQ. This CDR3 has 15 residues.

Concerning this clone: The same CDR3 arises from other DNA sequences in this sample as well. This sequence joins TRBV18 and TRBJ2-5; 7 positions agree with TRBD1. Germline V gene lookup returns CDR1 KGHSH and CDR2 LQKENI. Trimming took 3 bases from V and 5 from J; bases not matched to a gene: 3. The CDR3 extends over 13 amino acids. CDR3 region: CASSPRQGETQYF. Written as DNA, the CDR3 is TGTGCCAGCTCACCGCGACAGGGTGAGACCCAGTACTTC.

This chain links TRBV30 with TRBJ1-2, with 10 bases fitting TRBD1. CDR3 length: 14 amino acids. The germline CDR1 and CDR2 sequences are GTSNPN and SVGIG (reference sequence). CDR3 DNA sequence: TGTGGGCGGGACGGCGGACAGGGGGAGTATGGCTACACCTTC. Residues: CGRDGGQGEYGYTF.

V is TRBV6-5 and J is TRBJ2-7; possibly TRBD2 for D (6 bases). CDR1 is MNHEY and CDR2 is SVGAGI in the germline V gene. The CDR3 has 15 residues. V was clipped by 4 bases and J by 2 bases, with 15 bases between them. In DNA form, the CDR3 reads TGTGCCAGCAGTTCCCCCACTAGCAGCCCCTACGAGCAGTACTTC. It yields the protein CASSSPTSSPYEQYF.

This chain connects TRBV4-1 to TRBJ2-5; 8 bases are shared with TRBD2. There are 14 residues in the CDR3. V lost 10 bases and J lost 4; bases outside the gene matches: 11. Germline V CDR1 and CDR2: MGHRA, YSYEKL. The CDR3 coding sequence is TGCGCCACCCGACCAGCGGGGGTAGGAGAGACCCAGTACTTC. Its protein is CATRPAGVGETQYF.

The rearrangement joins TRBV5-6 to TRBJ2-7; a possible D gene is TRBD2 (5 bases). V shed 4 bases and J shed 3 bases, with 11 bases lying between them. CDR1 is SGHDT and CDR2 is YYEEEE in the germline V gene. The CDR3 sequence is 13 residues long. CDR3 nucleotides: TGTGCCAGCAGCCCTACGGGGAGCTACGAGCAGTACTTC. Its translation: CASSPTGSYEQYF.

V gene TRBV5-1 combines with J gene TRBJ1-1; possible D gene TRBD1, 6 bases. Germline assignment: CDR1 SGHRS and CDR2 YFSETQ. The CDR3 extends over 15 amino acids. The germline V and J ends were trimmed by 0 bases and 2 bases, with 11 bases remaining between them. CDR3 sequence reads: CASSLAGTTNTEAFF. The CDR3 bases are TGCGCCAGCAGCTTGGCGGGGACAACTAACACTGAAGCTTTCTTT.

This clone showed up just once. The chain joins TRBV7-6 to TRBJ1-2, with D tentatively TRBD1 (6 bases). This CDR3 region has 14 residues. V lost 5 bases, J lost 7 bases, and 17 bases lay in between. Germline V gene lookup returns CDR1 SGHVS and CDR2 FNYEAQ. Here the CDR3 reads CASSPSGGAVGYTF. As DNA, the CDR3 is TGTGCCAGCAGCCCCTCGGGGGGGGCGGTTGGCTACACCTTC.

V is TRBV7-9 and J is TRBJ1-1; D remains ambiguous. CDR1 is SEHNR and CDR2 is FQNEAQ in the germline V gene (reference sequence). This CDR3 region has 10 residues. V lost 1 base and J 11 bases, leaving 5 bases between the germline ends. The CDR3 here is CASSLVGAFF. CDR3 sequence (DNA): TGTGCCAGCAGCTTAGTCGGTGCTTTCTTT.

This chain links TRBV11-3 with TRBJ2-1, with 9 bases identical to TRBD2. The length of the CDR3 is 15 residues. V lost 3 bases to trimming and J lost 4 bases; unmatched junction nucleotides: 4. Germline-derived CDR1 and CDR2 are SGHNT and YENEEA. CDR3 DNA: TGTGCCAGCAGCTTCGGGACTAGCCCTTACAATGAGCAGTTCTTC. It codes for CASSFGTSPYNEQFF. Together with reference TRBV11-3 and TRBJ2-1, the CDR3 gives the full variable domain: EAGVVQSPRYKIIEKKQPVAFWCNPISGHNTLYWYLQNLGQGPELLIRYENEEAVDDSQLPKDRFSAERLKGVDSTLKIQPAELGDSAVYLCASSFGTSPYNEQFFGPGTRLTVL.

The CDR3 DNA sequence: TGTGCCAGTAGTAGTAAACCGGGACAGGGACCAACCGGGGAGCTGTTTTTT. It is translated as CASSSKPGQGPTGELFF. The chain employs TRBV19 and TRBJ2-2, with 9 bases aligning to TRBD1. The CDR3 spans 17 residues. After removal of 4 bases from V and 5 bases from J, the junction contained 11 bases not matched to a gene. From germline, CDR1 is LNHDA and CDR2 SQIVND (reference sequence). Based on the CDR3 plus reference TRBV19 and TRBJ2-2, the full variable domain is DGGITQSPKYLFRKEGQNVTLSCEQNLNHDAMYWYRQDPGQGLRLIYYSQIVNDFQKGDIAEGYSVSREKKESFPLTVTSAQKNPTAFYLCASSSKPGQGPTGELFFGEGSRLTVL.

The chain employs TRBV2 and TRBJ2-1; 12 bases align to TRBD2. CDR3 length: 15 residues. Trimming removed 6 bases from V and 4 bases from J; junction bases left unmatched: 4. Germline V gene data show CDR1 as SNHLY and CDR2 as FYNNEI. In DNA form, the CDR3 reads TGTGCCAGCAGCGCTAGCGGGGGGGCTTACAATGAGCAGTTCTTC. Its translation is CASSASGGAYNEQFF.

The V and J genes are TRBV29-1 and TRBJ2-2; a possible D gene is TRBD1 (6 bases). The V end was cut by 3 bases, the J end by 5 bases, with 13 bases between. The germline V gene encodes CDR1 SQVTM and CDR2 ANQGSEA. The CDR3 extends over 14 amino acids. This CDR3 reads CSVDSQGLTGELFF. The DNA for the CDR3 is TGCAGCGTTGATAGTCAGGGGTTGACCGGGGAGCTGTTTTTT.

This clone was picked up one time. This chain connects TRBV25-1 to TRBJ2-3; D is possibly TRBD2 (7 bases). This CDR3 contains 14 residues. The germline V and J ends were trimmed by 1 base and 4 bases, with 9 bases remaining between them. Germline loops: CDR1 MGHDK, CDR2 SYGVNS. In nucleotides, the CDR3 is TGTGCCAGCAGTGAATCGGGGGGCGCAGATACGCAGTATTTT. Its protein product is CASSESGGADTQYF.

V is TRBV4-1 and J is TRBJ1-5; TRBD1 matches at 8 bases. The CDR3 sequence is 15 residues long. After removal of 3 bases from V and 4 bases from J, the junction contained 5 bases not matched to a gene. Per the germline V gene, CDR1 is MGHRA and CDR2 is YSYEKL. The CDR3 spells CASSQWTGTNQPQHF. CDR3 coding DNA: TGCGCCAGCAGCCAGTGGACAGGGACAAATCAGCCCCAGCATTTT.

Concerning this clone itself: Other nucleotide sequences from this sample produce the same CDR3. Here the CDR3 DNA reads TGTGCCAGCAGTTATGGGGGCGGCACTGAAGCTTTCTTT. It encodes CASSYGGGTEAFF. The chain uses TRBV6-5 and TRBJ1-1; maybe TRBD1 (6 bases). Germline loops: CDR1 MNHEY, CDR2 SVGAGI. CDR3 length equals 13 residues. The ends were cut back, 3 bases at V and 4 bases at J, with 9 bases in the middle.

The chain uses TRBV7-9 and TRBJ1-2; D might be TRBD1 (5 bases). The CDR3 totals 14 residues. CDR1 and CDR2 from the germline V gene are SEHNR and FQNEAQ (reference sequence). The ends were cut back, 0 bases at V and 3 bases at J, with 8 bases in the middle. CDR3 loop: CASSLARDYYGYTF. CDR3 nucleotide sequence: TGTGCCAGCAGCTTAGCCAGGGACTACTATGGCTACACCTTC.